This TCR beta chain was documented in a study of OX40 agonist ivuxolimab in advanced cancers. A note on the overall study: The costimulatory receptor OX40 (CD134) was targeted by ivuxolimab, a fully human IgG2 agonistic monoclonal antibody. Peripheral TCRbeta sequencing aimed to test whether ivuxolimab altered TCR sequence diversity and caused clonal T-cell expansion. The paper describes the monotherapy dose-escalation part (N ≈ 51 patients) of the phase I trial of ivuxolimab. Partial responses occurred in three dose-escalation patients: two with cutaneous melanoma and one with hepatocellular carcinoma. Among the 52 dose-escalation patients, around 20 had hepatocellular carcinoma, 15 melanoma, 9 renal cell carcinoma and 9 head and neck cancer. Intravenous ivuxolimab was administered to patients every 2 weeks at six dose levels: 0.01, 0.1, 0.3, 1.5, 3 and 10 mg/kg. The dose-escalation cohort was about 83% male with a mean age of roughly 60 years, ranging from roughly 23 to 85. Prior anti-PD-1, anti-PD-L1 or anti-CTLA-4 therapy was permitted, and checkpoint inhibitors had been received by about 37% of dose-escalation patients.

The trial excluded patients who had a history of autoimmune disease or who were on systemic immunosuppression. Peripheral blood for TCR sequencing was collected from all dose cohorts at baseline, on cycle 4 day 1, and on cycle 7 day 1. The samples were drawn from a first-in-human, open-label, multicenter phase I dose-escalation trial of ivuxolimab. Adults with locally advanced or metastatic melanoma, renal cell carcinoma, hepatocellular carcinoma or head and neck squamous cell carcinoma were enrolled in the trial. Before TCR sequencing, CD4+ T cells and CD8+ T cells were sorted from peripheral blood as separate populations. Cut back by 1 base and 5 bases, the V and J ends lie 17 bases apart. Reading from cysteine to phenylalanine, the CDR3 counts 16 amino acids. The entry retains the CDR3 DNA only, 48 bases that are in frame from base 1. CDR1 and CDR2 are read off the germline V gene as SGHTA and FQGNSA.

In regard to this clone: This clone's antigen is unknown. No quality values exist for individual bases; no much larger clone is one base distant.

Here is what the overall study found, with its caveats: After ivuxolimab, expanded clones were on average more numerous among CD8+ T cells than among CD4+ T cells. In partial responders in the 0.1-3.0 mg/kg groups, normalized peripheral clonal expansion was found to be among the lowest, especially among CD8+ T cells. Low levels of normalized T-cell clonal expansion were also seen in some nonresponding patients. Clonal expansion of both CD4+ and CD8+ blood T cells was observed from baseline to week 6 at doses 0.1 to 3.0 mg/kg. Antigen specificity was not determined for the clonally expanded peripheral T cells.

Genomic DNA was isolated from the sorted cells so that the TCRbeta CDR3 region could be sequenced. The immunoSEQ Assay was used for sequencing of TCRbeta CDR3 regions. TCRdb took over this immuneACCESS table, retaining in-frame rearrangements with V and J assigned. Such tables are incomplete; in checked studies, under half of the missing clones stem from an unresolved V gene, and the remainder is unexplained. This sample gives roughly 63,000 clones in total; 80% to 90% of them show up just once. Clones ranked in the top ten supply 10% to 13% of the sample. The sequence is built from TRBV7-2 and TRBJ1-2; the D region possibly corresponds to TRBD1 (6 bases align). This clonotype originated in an adult with an advanced solid tumor such as melanoma, head and neck, liver or kidney cancer. Specimen: CD4+ or CD8+ T cells sorted from blood, collected in a trial of the OX40 agonist ivuxolimab. The nucleotides read TGTGCCAGCAGCTTAGGAAGGCCAGGGGACGGGTATGGCTACACCTTC. Its translation reads: CASSLGRPGDGYGYTF. When the CDR3 is completed using the reference TRBV7-2 and TRBJ1-2 genes on either side, the full variable domain is GAGVSQSPSNKVTEKGKDVELRCDPISGHTALYWYRQSLGQGLEFLIYFQGNSAPDKSGLPSDRFSAERTGGSVSTLTIQRTQQEDSAVYLCASSLGRPGDGYGYTFGSGTRLTVV.